This is a list of T cell receptor beta chains from one sample in a study of blood T cell repertoires in COVID-19. Assay: immunoSEQ multiplex PCR; the TCRdb copy retains only in-frame clones and omits some. Counted here are approximately 280,000 clones, approximately 86% occurring once; the ten biggest clones make up about 2.7%. Sequencing was performed on PBMCs or T cells enriched from blood (not recorded which). These receptors were taken from a woman under 30 who had recovered from COVID-19. The CDR3 runs from the conserved cysteine through the conserved F or W. A D gene is named only where the DNA matches it firmly. The size of a clone is reported for some rows only, either as once, few or many, or as a class for expanded clones.

d_gene | j_gene | abundance | v_gene | CDR3aa | CDR3nt
. | TRBJ2-1 | . | TRBV5-1 | CASSLNSGTYNEQFF | TGCGCCAGCAGCTTAAATAGCGGAACCTACAATGAGCAGTTCTTC
TRBD1 | TRBJ1-2 | . | TRBV7-9 | CASSVSGTGKYGYTF | TGTGCCAGCAGCGTTTCCGGGACAGGAAAATATGGCTACACCTTC
. | TRBJ1-3 | . | TRBV10-3 | CAISPTWSSGNTIYF | TGTGCCATCAGCCCGACTTGGAGCTCTGGAAACACCATATATTTT
TRBD2 | TRBJ2-5 | . | TRBV18 | CASSPERGGLETQYF | TGTGCCAGCTCACCTGAGCGGGGGGGCCTTGAGACCCAGTACTTC
TRBD1 | TRBJ1-5 | once | TRBV2 | CASIQGGTGRQPQHF | TGTGCCAGCATCCAAGGGGGGACAGGGCGTCAGCCCCAGCATTTT
TRBD2 | TRBJ2-3 | once | TRBV28 | CACSTLAGGVEDTQYF | TGTGCCTGTAGTACTCTAGCGGGAGGTGTGGAAGATACGCAGTATTTT
TRBD2 | TRBJ2-7 | . | TRBV28 | CASEGTSGRASSYEQYF | TGTGCCAGCGAGGGGACTAGCGGGAGGGCGAGCTCCTACGAGCAGTACTTC
TRBD1 | TRBJ2-1 | . | TRBV7-6 | CASSLTGTGGAYNEQFF | TGTGCCAGCAGCCTGACCGGGACAGGGGGTGCCTACAATGAGCAGTTCTTC
. | TRBJ2-7 | . | TRBV3-1/TRBV3-2 | CASSRTEPAEQYF | TGTGCCAGCAGCCGGACAGAGCCTGCCGAGCAGTACTTC
. | TRBJ1-5 | . | TRBV2 | CASSDSTGNHQPQHF | TGTGCCAGCAGCGACTCAACAGGGAATCATCAGCCCCAGCATTTT
. | TRBJ1-5 | few | TRBV24-1 | CATSDGPQGPKNNQPQHF | TGTGCCACCAGTGATGGACCCCAGGGGCCCAAAAATAATCAGCCCCAGCATTTT
TRBD1 | TRBJ1-1 | . | TRBV28 | CASNSQGAEVNTEAFF | TGTGCCAGCAACTCCCAGGGGGCTGAGGTGAACACTGAAGCTTTCTTT
. | TRBJ1-2 | . | TRBV27 | CASSLSGARSGYTF | TGTGCCAGCAGTTTATCAGGAGCAAGGAGCGGCTACACCTTC
TRBD2 | TRBJ2-3 | . | TRBV4-1 | CASSHKMGLAGFDTQYF | TGCGCCAGCAGCCACAAGATGGGACTAGCGGGGTTCGATACGCAGTATTTT
TRBD1 | TRBJ2-4 | . | TRBV5-1 | CASSLEGTGDLLAKNIQYF | TGCGCCAGCAGCTTGGAGGGGACAGGGGACCTTCTAGCCAAAAACATTCAGTACTTC
TRBD2 | TRBJ2-7 | . | TRBV24-1 | CATSDSRGGREQYF | TGTGCCACCAGTGACTCACGGGGGGGACGCGAGCAGTACTTC
TRBD1 | TRBJ2-2 | . | TRBV27 | CASRHTGDTGELFF | TGTGCCAGCAGACACACAGGGGACACCGGGGAGCTGTTTTTT
TRBD2 | TRBJ2-3 | . | TRBV5-4 | CASSLAPSGGTDTQYF | TGTGCCAGCAGCTTGGCCCCTAGCGGGGGCACAGATACGCAGTATTTT
TRBD1 | TRBJ2-7 | once | TRBV19 | CATKARTGQSSYEQYF | TGTGCCACCAAGGCTAGGACAGGCCAAAGCTCCTACGAGCAGTACTTC
. | TRBJ2-1 | . | TRBV10-3 | CAINRWGVISYNEQFF | TGTGCCATCAATCGGTGGGGGGTCATATCCTACAATGAGCAGTTCTTC
. | TRBJ2-2 | . | TRBV19 | CASRENLLNANTGELFF | TGTGCCAGTAGAGAGAATTTACTGAACGCGAACACCGGGGAGCTGTTTTTT
TRBD2 | TRBJ2-1 | . | TRBV30 | CAWSGTSGTYNEQFF | TGTGCCTGGAGTGGGACTAGCGGAACATACAATGAGCAGTTCTTC